This entry lists 29 T cell receptor beta chains sequenced from one sample in a study of cytomegalovirus exposure and HLA in healthy donors. Profiled with immunoSEQ multiplex PCR; TCRdb holds only in-frame clones, not every one. The sample includes some 90,000 clones, around nine tenths of them seen just once. Sample: PBMCs. These receptors were collected from a woman aged 25 to 39 in good health and CMV-seronegative.

This sequence joins TRBV4-2 and TRBJ2-7, with 7 bases lining up with TRBD1. This CDR3 has 15 residues. Germline CDR1 LGHNA, CDR2 YNFKEQ. Unmatched junction bases numbered 4, after V lost 0 bases and J lost 2 bases. The CDR3 DNA is TGTGCCAGCAGCCAAGAGGTCGGGACAGCCTACGAGCAGTACTTC. It codes for CASSQEVGTAYEQYF.

This chain links TRBV27 with TRBJ2-2; 8 nucleotides match TRBD1. Per the germline V gene, CDR1 is MNHEY and CDR2 is SMNVEV (reference sequence). V lost 5 bases and J lost 9; bases outside the gene matches: 2. The CDR3 sequence is 12 residues long. CDR3 loop: CASSRTGWELFF. Here the CDR3 DNA reads TGTGCCAGCAGTCGGACAGGGTGGGAGCTGTTTTTT.

The chain has TRBV19 and TRBJ1-2; 7 bases are a match to TRBD1. The CDR3 has 15 residues. V lost 9 bases and J lost 0; bases outside the gene matches: 10. From germline, CDR1 is LNHDA and CDR2 SQIVND (reference sequence). CDR3 in DNA: TGTGCCAGCACTTTCGGGACAGCAACTAACTATGGCTACACCTTC. It specifies CASTFGTATNYGYTF.

V is TRBV11-1 and J is TRBJ1-1; D may be TRBD1 (6 bases). V was shortened by 5 bases and J by 8 bases, with 15 bases between the two germline ends. CDR3 length: 13 amino acids. Germline assignment: CDR1 SGHAT and CDR2 FQDESV (reference sequence). CDR3 nucleotide sequence: TGTGCCAGCAGCCCCCGTCGGGGGGCCGAAGCTTTCTTT. Residues: CASSPRRGAEAFF.

The chain carries TRBV2 and TRBJ2-5, with 7 bases aligning to TRBD2. The CDR3 totals 14 residues. Germline CDR1 reads SNHLY; CDR2 reads FYNNEI. The V gene end was trimmed by 8 bases and the J gene end by 5 bases; junction bases not matched to a gene: 11. The CDR3 is CASGGGLLKETQYF. The CDR3 DNA is TGTGCCAGCGGGGGGGGATTATTGAAGGAGACCCAGTACTTC.

The chain combines TRBV18 with TRBJ2-3, with TRBD1 matching over 8 bases. Germline V lookup: CDR1 KGHSH, CDR2 LQKENI. This CDR3 comprises 15 residues. J lost 0 bases, V lost 3 bases, and 2 bases had no gene match. CDR3 bases: TGTGCCAGCTCACCGAACAGGGGGAGCACAGATACGCAGTATTTT. Its translation is CASSPNRGSTDTQYF.

The chain combines TRBV10-3 with TRBJ1-6, with D tentatively TRBD1 (6 bases). Germline CDR1 reads ENHRY; CDR2 reads SYGVKD. This CDR3 spans 15 amino acids. The V and J ends lost 3 bases and 7 bases respectively, with 13 bases between them. The CDR3 DNA sequence: TGTGCCATCAGTGACGAGACAGGACGAAATTCACCCCTCCACTTT. Translation gives CAISDETGRNSPLHF.

The gene calls are TRBV5-1 and TRBJ2-3; weak D call: TRBD2 (7 bases). CDR3 size: 14 residues. With 4 bases removed from V and 5 bases from J, the gap between germline ends came to 14 bases. CDR1 and CDR2 (germline): SGHRS, YFSETQ. CDR3 residues: CASSGGARGDTQYF. CDR3 nucleotides: TGCGCCAGCAGCGGGGGGGCGCGGGGAGATACGCAGTATTTT.

This chain joins TRBV2 and TRBJ1-1; D might be TRBD1 (6 bases). CDR3 length: 13 residues. CDR1 SNHLY and CDR2 FYNNEI come from the germline V gene. Trimming removed 6 bases from V and 11 bases from J, with 19 bases in between. The CDR3 sequence is CASRLGQGKAAFF. The CDR3 bases are TGTGCCAGCAGGTTGGGGCAGGGGAAAGCGGCTTTCTTT.

This clone was picked up one time. The rearrangement uses TRBV7-7 and TRBJ1-5; D uncertain. Trimming took 2 bases from V and 2 from J, leaving 13 bases between them. Germline V lookup: CDR1 SSHAT, CDR2 FNYEAQ (reference sequence). The CDR3 runs to 16 residues. This CDR3 reads CASSLSATNGNQPQHF. Written as DNA, the CDR3 is TGTGCCAGCAGCTTAAGCGCCACCAACGGCAATCAGCCCCAGCATTTT.

The rearrangement links TRBV11-2 to TRBJ2-7, with 7 bases aligning to TRBD1. Trimming cost V 3 bases and J 0 bases; bases outside gene matches: 5. CDR3 length: 15 residues. Germline CDR1 SGHAT, CDR2 FQNNGV. The DNA for the CDR3 is TGTGCCAGCAGCTTCATGGGACAGAACTCCTACGAGCAGTACTTC. This gives the protein CASSFMGQNSYEQYF.

CDR3 residues: CASTPWGGQNEQYF. CDR3 nucleotide sequence: TGTGCCAGCACCCCCTGGGGGGGCCAGAACGAGCAGTACTTC. This sequence joins TRBV7-8 and TRBJ2-7; D may be TRBD2 (7 bases). In germline, CDR1 is SGHVS, CDR2 FQNEAQ. Trimming removed 7 bases at V and 5 bases at J, with 18 bases between. The CDR3 runs 14 residues.

The chain carries TRBV7-3 and TRBJ2-2, with 7 nucleotides matching TRBD1. The ends lost 6 bases at V and 2 bases at J; junction bases unmatched: 9. This CDR3 spans 16 amino acids. The germline gives CDR1 SGHTA, CDR2 FQGTGA. The CDR3 region is CASRPAGTVNTGELFF. CDR3 nucleotides: TGTGCCAGCAGGCCCGCTGGGACAGTTAACACCGGGGAGCTGTTTTTT.

The gene calls are TRBV4-1 and TRBJ1-1; 7 nucleotides align to TRBD1. After removal of 2 bases from V and 7 bases from J, the junction contained 13 bases not matched to a gene. There are 16 residues in the CDR3. CDR1 MGHRA and CDR2 YSYEKL come from the germline V gene. The CDR3 coding sequence is TGCGCCAGCAGCCAAAACCCCGGACAGGCTGGCTATGAAGCTTTCTTT. Encoded protein: CASSQNPGQAGYEAFF.

The V gene is TRBV5-1, the J gene TRBJ1-4; weak D call: TRBD1 (6 bases). Trimming cost V 5 bases and J 5 bases, with 13 bases left between them. CDR3 length: 14 residues. Germline loops: CDR1 SGHRS, CDR2 YFSETQ. In nucleotides, the CDR3 is TGCGCCAGCAGACCCGACAGGTGGAATGAAAAACTGTTTTTT. Protein sequence: CASRPDRWNEKLFF.

The chain uses TRBV18 and TRBJ2-7; 9 nucleotides agree with TRBD2. J was trimmed by 7 bases and V by 4 bases; bases with no gene match: 8. The CDR3 totals 14 residues. CDR1 and CDR2 (germline): KGHSH, LQKENI. DNA of the CDR3: TGTGCCAGCTCACTAGCGGGAGTGGTTGGGGAGCAGTACTTC. This translates into CASSLAGVVGEQYF.

The rearrangement links TRBV7-3 to TRBJ1-1, with D maybe TRBD1 (5 bases). Germline CDR1 and CDR2: SGHTA and FQGTGA. The CDR3 totals 14 residues. Trimming took 5 bases from V and 5 from J, leaving 15 bases between them. Written as DNA, the CDR3 is TGTGCCAGCAGCCCCCCGGGGGGGGGAACTGAAGCTTTCTTT. Protein sequence: CASSPPGGGTEAFF.

The rearrangement joins TRBV9 to TRBJ2-1; possibly TRBD1 for D (5 bases). The V gene lost 3 bases and the J gene lost 12 bases, with 13 bases spanning the gap. CDR1 and CDR2 (germline): SGDLS, YYNGEE. The CDR3 has 12 residues. The CDR3 DNA reads TGTGCCAGCAGCGACCCTCTAAGGGGGCAGTTCTTC. This encodes CASSDPLRGQFF.

V gene TRBV9 combines with J gene TRBJ1-2; D might be TRBD1 (5 bases). This CDR3 has 16 amino acids. Germline loops: CDR1 SGDLS, CDR2 YYNGEE. V lost 0 bases, J lost 3 bases, and 15 bases lay in between. The CDR3 protein is CASSVAIGGADYGYTF. The CDR3 nucleotides read TGTGCCAGCAGCGTAGCAATCGGGGGTGCGGACTATGGCTACACCTTC.

The chain links TRBV6-1 to TRBJ1-6; 7 bases match TRBD1. The V gene's germline CDR1 is MNHNS and CDR2 SASEGT. With V trimmed by 2 bases and J by 8 bases, 3 bases remained unmatched. CDR3 length equals 14 residues. The CDR3 nucleotides read TGTGCCAGCAGTGAAAGGGGGCTCGATTCACCCCTCCACTTT. Its protein is CASSERGLDSPLHF.

This clone was counted once. The rearrangement links TRBV6-1 to TRBJ2-2; 8 nucleotides align to TRBD1. The length of the CDR3 is 15 residues. V lost 2 bases to trimming and J lost 5 bases; unmatched junction nucleotides: 4. From germline, CDR1 is MNHNS and CDR2 SASEGT. The CDR3 DNA follows: TGTGCCAGCAGTGAATGGACAGGGTCGACCGGGGAGCTGTTTTTT. This sequence encodes CASSEWTGSTGELFF.

The chain employs TRBV9 and TRBJ1-6; no firm D call. Trimming removed 0 bases at V and 8 bases at J, with 9 bases between. Germline V gene sequence: CDR1 SGDLS, CDR2 YYNGEE. The CDR3 is made up of 14 amino acids. The CDR3 spells CASSVGGFDSPLHF. CDR3 bases: TGTGCCAGCAGCGTAGGAGGGTTTGATTCACCCCTCCACTTT.

The rearrangement links TRBV27 to TRBJ1-5; D unresolved. Looked up from germline, CDR1 is MNHEY and CDR2 is SMNVEV (reference sequence). The CDR3 spans 15 residues. The germline V and J ends were trimmed by 1 base and 3 bases, with 10 bases remaining between them. CDR3 protein: CASSLYADYNQPQHF. For the CDR3, the DNA is TGTGCCAGCAGTTTATACGCCGACTACAATCAGCCCCAGCATTTT.

This rearrangement joins TRBV27 to TRBJ2-3; D gene uncertain. Germline V gene lookup returns CDR1 MNHEY and CDR2 SMNVEV (reference sequence). The CDR3 extends over 16 amino acids. V lost 3 bases and J lost 3, with 16 bases in between. DNA of the CDR3: TGTGCCAGCAGTTTCAACACAGAGTTCAGGACAGATACGCAGTATTTT. Translating it yields CASSFNTEFRTDTQYF.

The chain couples TRBV5-1 to TRBJ2-7; tentative D call: TRBD2 (5 bases). Germline V gene sequence: CDR1 SGHRS, CDR2 YFSETQ. Trimming took off 4 bases at V and 3 bases at J, with 20 bases between the two ends. The CDR3 sequence is 16 residues long. CDR3 protein: CASSLPGLGGFYEQYF. The CDR3 nucleotides are TGCGCCAGCAGCCTACCCGGCCTCGGCGGGTTCTACGAGCAGTACTTC.

The gene calls are TRBV6-4 and TRBJ2-1; D gene uncertain. CDR3 length equals 11 residues. From germline, CDR1 is MRHNA and CDR2 SNTAGT. The V end lost 7 bases, the J end lost 8 bases, and 9 bases lay between the germline ends. In DNA form, the CDR3 reads TGTGCCAGCACCCCGTCCCATGAGCAGTTCTTC. Protein: CASTPSHEQFF.

J is TRBJ1-1 and V is TRBV11-1; tentatively, D is TRBD1 (6 bases). V shed 6 bases and J shed 6 bases, with 8 bases lying between them. This CDR3 spans 11 amino acids. Germline values: CDR1 SGHAT, CDR2 FQDESV (reference sequence). The chain's CDR3 is CASRQGSEAFF. The CDR3 DNA follows: TGTGCCAGCAGACAGGGCTCTGAAGCTTTCTTT.

This clone was detected only once. J is TRBJ1-1 and V is TRBV27; 12 bases line up with TRBD1. Germline CDR1 reads MNHEY; CDR2 reads SMNVEV (reference sequence). V lost 5 bases and J lost 4; bases outside the gene matches: 8. This CDR3 is 16 amino acids long. The CDR3 loop is CASSPRRDRGLTEAFF. The CDR3 bases are TGTGCCAGCAGTCCCCGCCGGGACAGGGGGCTCACTGAAGCTTTCTTT.

This clone appeared a single time. The V and J genes are TRBV5-4 and TRBJ2-1; 11 bases fit TRBD1. The CDR3 extends over 13 amino acids. V lost 4 bases, J lost 11 bases, and 5 bases stayed unmatched. Germline values: CDR1 SGHNT, CDR2 YYREEE (reference sequence). The CDR3 coding sequence is TGTGCCAGCAGCGCCTGGGACAGGGGGAAGCAGTTCTTC. The encoded protein is CASSAWDRGKQFF.